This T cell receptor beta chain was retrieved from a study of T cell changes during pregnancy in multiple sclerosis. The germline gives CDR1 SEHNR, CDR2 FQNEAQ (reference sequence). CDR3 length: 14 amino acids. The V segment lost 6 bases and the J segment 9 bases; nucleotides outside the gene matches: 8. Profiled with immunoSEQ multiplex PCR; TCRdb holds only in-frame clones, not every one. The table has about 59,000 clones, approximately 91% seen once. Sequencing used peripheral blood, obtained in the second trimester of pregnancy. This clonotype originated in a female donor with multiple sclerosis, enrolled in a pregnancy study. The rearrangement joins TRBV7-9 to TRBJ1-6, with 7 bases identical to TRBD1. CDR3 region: CASRAGTELSPLHF. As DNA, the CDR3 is TGTGCCAGCAGAGCCGGGACAGAACTTTCACCCCTCCACTTT.